Detailed here is one T cell receptor beta chain. The target antigen is unknown. This CDR3 is 18 amino acids long. Germline loops: CDR1 SQVTM, CDR2 ANQGSEA. The V and J ends lost 5 bases and 3 bases, in that order; junction bases with no gene match: 13. This sample was taken from a study of cytomegalovirus exposure and HLA in healthy donors. Study-wide context: Of around 400 genotyped donors, more than 75% grouped in the Caucasian-associated ancestry cluster. General study points: There were under 200 TCR beta chains listed as cytomegalovirus-associated.

Vbeta (60) and Jbeta (13) primers were used in the PCR. Generated by immunoSEQ multiplex PCR, the TCRdb table keeps only in-frame clones and is missing some. The data hold about 170,000 clones, with approximately 80% observed a single time. This chain links TRBV29-1 with TRBJ1-4, with TRBD1 matching over 12 bases. This TCR derives from a man aged 25 to 40 in good health and CMV-seropositive. Material for sequencing was PBMCs. In DNA, the CDR3 is TGCAGCGTTCCTACCGGGACAGGGGGCCGTGGAGCTAATGAAAAACTGTTTTTT. Translation gives CSVPTGTGGRGANEKLFF.